This T cell receptor (beta chain) was identified in a study of technical replicates of blood from a handful of donors. The germline V gene has CDR1 MNHNY and CDR2 SVGAGI (reference sequence). The ends lost 2 bases at V and 3 bases at J; junction bases unmatched: 2. This CDR3 is built from 14 residues. The table came from immunoSEQ multiplex PCR; TCRdb's copy has only in-frame clones and leaves some out. There are approximately 65,000 clones in the sample; approximately 83% occur only once, and about 5% lies in the top ten. Sequencing was carried out using PBMCs. The chain uses TRBV6-6 and TRBJ2-7, with 9 bases that match TRBD1. This TCR derives from a human donor in good health. Some clones in this sample may be carry-over from other donors' samples. This CDR3 reads CASSYAGQGYEQYF. Here the CDR3 DNA reads TGTGCCAGCAGTTACGCGGGACAGGGCTACGAGCAGTACTTC.